The rows below give T cell receptor beta chains drawn from one sample of a study of cytomegalovirus exposure and HLA in healthy donors. Using immunoSEQ multiplex PCR, the repertoire was profiled, and TCRdb retains in-frame clones only, with some absent. The sample yields some 120,000 clones, 55% to 80% seen once. The sample consisted of PBMCs. The receptors originated from a woman aged 30 to 39 in good health and CMV-seronegative. Each CDR3 is given with its conserved first and last residue. The order of the fields is J gene, V gene, D gene, clone size, CDR3 DNA, CDR3 protein. D genes are given only for firm matches. The size entry is marked missing in some rows and otherwise reads once, few, many or a size class.

TRBJ2-7,TRBV5-8,TRBD2,-,TGTGCCAGCAGCTTGACTAGCGGTCCCTACGAGCAGTACTTC,CASSLTSGPYEQYF
TRBJ2-1,TRBV2,-,-,TGTGCCAGCAGCGGTTCTGGGCCTAGCAGAGTTTACAATGAGCAGTTCTTC,CASSGSGPSRVYNEQFF
TRBJ2-7,TRBV9,TRBD2,few,TGTGCCAGCAGCTCAGGGACTAGCGAGTCCTACGAGCAGTACTTC,CASSSGTSESYEQYF
TRBJ2-1,TRBV19,-,-,TGTGCCAGTAGTGCCCACCGGGACTACAATGAGCAGTTCTTC,CASSAHRDYNEQFF
TRBJ1-1,TRBV15,TRBD1,-,TGTGCCACCAGCAGCCCCCGGGACAGGGGGTCTGAAGCTTTCTTT,CATSSPRDRGSEAFF
TRBJ2-1,TRBV5-1,-,-,TGCGCCAGCAGCTTGGATTTTAGAGACTATGAGCAGTTCTTC,CASSLDFRDYEQFF
TRBJ2-7,TRBV7-9,TRBD2,few,TGTGCCAGCAGCCCGCAGGGCGCGGGAGGCTCCAACTACCAGCAGTACTTC,CASSPQGAGGSNYQQYF
TRBJ1-6,TRBV5-1,TRBD1,-,TGCGCCAGCAGTTCCGGACAGGCCGGAGGTGCGCCCCTCCACTTT,CASSSGQAGGAPLHF
TRBJ2-1,TRBV5-1,TRBD2,-,TGCGCCAGCAGCTTATCCGGGACTAGCGGAGTCGGTGAGCAGTTCTTC,CASSLSGTSGVGEQFF
TRBJ1-4,TRBV10-1,-,-,TGCGCCAGCAGTGGCGGGAAGCCTTGGCGTGAAAAACTGTTTTTT,CASSGGKPWREKLFF
TRBJ2-7,TRBV2,TRBD2,-,TGTGCCAGCAGAGCTACTAGCGGATACTACGAGCAGTACTTC,CASRATSGYYEQYF
TRBJ2-1,TRBV4-2,TRBD2,-,TGTGCCAGCAGCCATAGAAATAGGCGGGAGGAACAGTTCTTC,CASSHRNRREEQFF
TRBJ1-2,TRBV14,-,-,TGTGCCAGCAGCCAAGGAGGGTTTAAGTGGTGGGAGGCCTATGGCTACACCTTC,CASSQGGFKWWEAYGYTF
TRBJ1-5,TRBV9,-,-,TGTGCCAGCAGTATCAGGGTGGGTCAGCCCCAGCATTTT,CASSIRVGQPQHF
TRBJ2-7,TRBV19,TRBD2,-,TGTGCCAGCTCTAGCGGGGGGCCCTACGAGCAGTACTTC,CASSSGGPYEQYF
TRBJ2-1,TRBV12-5,TRBD2,-,TGTGCTAGTGGTTTGGTACTTGGTAGCGGGACCTACAATGAGCAGTTCTTC,CASGLVLGSGTYNEQFF
TRBJ2-1,TRBV7-9,TRBD1,few,TGTGCCAGCAGCTTTCCAGACAGGGGGGACTCGGAGCAGTTCTTC,CASSFPDRGDSEQFF
TRBJ1-2,TRBV6-5,-,-,TGTGCCAGCAGTTATACGGCTAACTATGGCTACACCTTC,CASSYTANYGYTF
TRBJ1-5,TRBV2,-,-,TGTGCCAGCAGTCACGACACTGGCAATCAGCCCCAGCATTTT,CASSHDTGNQPQHF
TRBJ2-1,TRBV7-6,TRBD2,-,TGTGCCAGCAGCTTAGCCCAAGCGGGAGGGAACAATGAGCAGTTCTTC,CASSLAQAGGNNEQFF
TRBJ2-7,TRBV28,-,-,TGTGCCAGCAGTTTATCCGACTGCGAGCAGTACTTC,CASSLSDCEQYF
TRBJ2-3,TRBV11-3,TRBD1,once,TGTGCCACAAAGGACAGGTGCACAGATACGCAGTATTTT,CATKDRCTDTQYF
TRBJ1-2,TRBV7-9,-,-,TGTGCCAGCACCCCCTCGGGGGGCAACTATGGCTACACCTTC,CASTPSGGNYGYTF
TRBJ2-3,TRBV5-1,TRBD2,-,TGCGCCAGCTCCCTGACTAGCGGATACACAGATACGCAGTATTTT,CASSLTSGYTDTQYF
TRBJ2-1,TRBV5-6,-,-,TGTGCCAGCAGCTTTGAAAGCGGCCTATCGAAGAGCTCCTACAATGAGCAGTTCTTC,CASSFESGLSKSSYNEQFF
TRBJ1-1,TRBV7-9,-,-,TGTTCCAGCAGCTTAGCGGCCAGGGTTGGAGCTTTCTTT,CSSSLAARVGAFF
TRBJ2-7,TRBV7-2,-,-,TGTGCCAGCAGCTACCAAGGGGGGGGAGGTGCGGCCTACGAGCAGTACTTC,CASSYQGGGGAAYEQYF
TRBJ2-7,TRBV19,TRBD1,-,TGTGCCAGTAGCCGTGGACAGGGGCTGTGGGAGCAGTACTTC,CASSRGQGLWEQYF
TRBJ1-1,TRBV6-1,-,few,TGTGCCAGCAGTTATACGGGGGAGTACACTGAAGCTTTCTTT,CASSYTGEYTEAFF
TRBJ2-3,TRBV14,-,-,TGTGCCAGCAGCCAACTTAGCACGGATAGCACAGATACGCAGTATTTT,CASSQLSTDSTDTQYF
TRBJ2-3,TRBV7-9,TRBD2,few,TGTGCCAGCAGCTTACTAGCGGGAGGCACAGATACGCAGTATTTT,CASSLLAGGTDTQYF
TRBJ2-5,TRBV6-1,-,-,TGTGCCAGCAGTTTACTAAACCCGGAGACCCAGTACTTC,CASSLLNPETQYF
TRBJ2-2,TRBV28,TRBD1,-,TGTGCCAGCAGTTCCCCCCCGGGGCGGACAGGGGGTATCACCGGGGAGCTGTTTTTT,CASSSPPGRTGGITGELFF
TRBJ2-5,TRBV5-1,TRBD2,-,TGCGCCAGCAGTTTAGAACCCGGGACTAGCGGGAGAGGTGGGTTGGAGACCCAGTACTTC,CASSLEPGTSGRGGLETQYF
TRBJ2-2,TRBV10-3,-,-,TGTGCCATCAGCCTACAGGGGAACACCGGGGAGCTGTTTTTT,CAISLQGNTGELFF
TRBJ1-1,TRBV7-2,-,once,TGTGCCAGCAGCTCTATTACAGGAAGAGGAGAAGCTTTCTTT,CASSSITGRGEAFF
TRBJ2-7,TRBV11-2,-,-,TGTGCCAGCAGCAGATCGACCGGGACTTCTTCGTTCGGCTCCTACGAGCAGTACTTC,CASSRSTGTSSFGSYEQYF
TRBJ2-7,TRBV6-6,-,-,TGTGCCAGCAGTTACTCGACAGATTCCGCCTACGAGCAGTACTTC,CASSYSTDSAYEQYF
TRBJ2-7,TRBV4-1,TRBD2,-,TGCGCCAGCAGCCAAAGGGGCGCGGGAGTAGACGAGCAGTACTTC,CASSQRGAGVDEQYF
TRBJ1-2,TRBV9,-,once,TGTGCCAGCAGCGTAGGGCCCGACAGCAACTATGGCTACACCTTC,CASSVGPDSNYGYTF
TRBJ2-7,TRBV6-1,-,-,TGTGCCAGCAGTGAAGCTTCAGGGTTCTACGAGCAGTACTTC,CASSEASGFYEQYF